These 4 T cell receptor beta chains were sequenced from one sample in a study of blood T cell repertoires in COVID-19. Some clones are missing from TCRdb's copy, which holds only in-frame ones; the method was immunoSEQ multiplex PCR. The table records 150,000 to 200,000 clones, approximately 90% of them present only once. Sequenced sample: peripheral blood. Source of these receptors: a man aged 55 to 70 with acute or convalescent COVID-19.

The J gene is TRBJ2-1, the V gene TRBV19, with D maybe TRBD2 (6 bases). The CDR3 covers 13 residues. V shed 7 bases and J shed 2 bases, with 9 bases lying between them. The germline V gene has CDR1 LNHDA and CDR2 SQIVND (reference sequence). CDR3 sequence (DNA): TGTGCCAGTACCCGGGGGACCTACAATGAGCAGTTCTTC. It encodes CASTRGTYNEQFF.

The chain is built from TRBV7-3 and TRBJ2-3; 7 bases match TRBD1. V lost 5 bases, J lost 0 bases, and 2 bases stayed unmatched. CDR3 length equals 14 residues. Germline-derived CDR1 and CDR2 are SGHTA and FQGTGA. The CDR3, as DNA: TGTGCCAGCAGCCGACAGGGTAGCACAGATACGCAGTATTTT. This translates into CASSRQGSTDTQYF.

This chain links TRBV5-1 with TRBJ2-2, with a weak D call TRBD1 (5 bases). The germline CDR1 and CDR2 sequences are SGHRS and YFSETQ. The V end was cut by 4 bases, the J end by 3 bases, with 7 bases between. This CDR3 is 13 amino acids long. The CDR3 reads CASSGAYTGELFF. Here the CDR3 DNA reads TGCGCCAGCAGCGGGGCCTACACCGGGGAGCTGTTTTTT.

The gene calls are TRBV6-5 and TRBJ2-7; TRBD2 matches at 12 bases. V lost 7 bases, J lost 5 bases, and 6 bases stayed unmatched. The CDR3 length is 14 residues. Germline loops: CDR1 MNHEY, CDR2 SVGAGI. CDR3 DNA sequence: TGTGCCAGCAACCGACTAGCGGGAGACCACGAGCAGTACTTC. Amino acid sequence: CASNRLAGDHEQYF.